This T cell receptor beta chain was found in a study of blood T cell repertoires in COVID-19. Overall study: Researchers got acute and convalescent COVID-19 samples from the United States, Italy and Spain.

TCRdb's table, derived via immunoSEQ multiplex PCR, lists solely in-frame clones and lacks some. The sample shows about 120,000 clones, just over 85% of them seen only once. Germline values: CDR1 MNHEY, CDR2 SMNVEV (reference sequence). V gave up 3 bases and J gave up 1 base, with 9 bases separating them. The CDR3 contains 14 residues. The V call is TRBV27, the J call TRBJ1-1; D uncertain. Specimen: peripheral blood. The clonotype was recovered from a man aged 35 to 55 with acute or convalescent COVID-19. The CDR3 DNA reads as TGTGCCAGCAGTTTCGTTCAGGAGAACACTGAAGCTTTCTTT. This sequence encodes CASSFVQENTEAFF.